Below are 27 T cell receptor beta chains sequenced from a single sample in a study of T cell responses to AZD1222 COVID-19 vaccine listed by TCRdb under 2021. The library relied on the immunoSEQ multiplex PCR assay. Held by TCRdb, this immuneACCESS table contains in-frame sequences only and omits some clones. Under half of the omission traces to an unresolved V gene where checked; the cause of the rest is unknown. The sample includes over 150,000 clones, with 80% to 90% observed a single time. The ten largest clones add up to 5.5% to 6% of the sample. The label giving this sample's time point can be read as: baseline before first vaccination. The label giving this sample's treatment or condition can be read as: meningococcal conjugate vaccine given as trial control. The sample consisted of peripheral blood, taken on day 0 of MenACWY control vaccination. These receptors originate from an adult in good health.

The V and J genes are TRBV5-1 and TRBJ2-5, with TRBD2 identical over 10 bases. The germline gives CDR1 SGHRS, CDR2 YFSETQ. This CDR3 comprises 16 residues. Trimming removed 4 bases from V and 5 bases from J; junction bases left unmatched: 11. The DNA for the CDR3 is TGCGCCAGCAGCCAAGCCCCCAGCGGGGGGGCGGAGACCCAGTACTTC. This sequence encodes CASSQAPSGGAETQYF.

V gene TRBV11-2 combines with J gene TRBJ1-2; D is uncertain. This CDR3 contains 14 residues. Germline CDR1 is SGHAT and CDR2 is FQNNGV. The V gene lost 2 bases and the J gene lost 4 bases, with 11 bases spanning the gap. The CDR3 sequence is CASSLREGSYGYTF. CDR3 bases: TGTGCCAGCAGCTTAAGGGAGGGTAGCTATGGCTACACCTTC.

The chain carries TRBV7-9 and TRBJ1-4; TRBD1 is a possible D gene (6 bases). Trimming took off 4 bases at V and 7 bases at J, with 25 bases between the two ends. Germline loops: CDR1 SEHNR, CDR2 FQNEAQ (reference sequence). The CDR3 runs to 18 residues. CDR3 bases: TGTGCCAGCAGCTACCGACTTGGAAACAGGGCAGGCGGTGAAAAACTGTTTTTT. Amino acids: CASSYRLGNRAGGEKLFF.

This clone showed up just a few times. The rearrangement uses TRBV29-1 and TRBJ2-1; D might be TRBD1 (5 bases). V was shortened by 7 bases and J by 4 bases, with 14 bases between the two germline ends. The CDR3 has 13 residues. Germline V gene data show CDR1 as SQVTM and CDR2 as ANQGSEA. The CDR3 region has the DNA TGCAGCGGCAGGTATCCAGGGTACAATGAGCAGTTCTTC. It encodes CSGRYPGYNEQFF.

The J gene is TRBJ2-3, the V gene TRBV28; D not certain. Germline V CDR1 and CDR2: MDHEN, SYDVKM. This CDR3 spans 16 amino acids. Between the trimmed V and J ends, which lost 1 base and 4 bases, there was a span of 15 bases. The CDR3 nucleotides read TGTGCCAGCAGTTTATACGGACCCTCGGCACCAGATACGCAGTATTTT. Translated: CASSLYGPSAPDTQYF.

With respect to this clone: The junction differs from germline at one of its ends, possibly a read error. This chain uses TRBV12-3 or TRBV12-4 with TRBJ2-2; 8 bases line up with TRBD1. The length of the CDR3 is 12 residues. DNA for the CDR3: TGTGCCAGCAGCCTTGACAGGGGCGGGCGGACTTTT. Its translation: CASSLDRGGRTF.

The CDR3 loop is CASSLTSTYEQYV. CDR3 in DNA: TGCGCCAGCAGTCTAACTAGCACCTACGAGCAGTACGTC. The chain joins TRBV10-2 to TRBJ2-7; the D gene is possibly TRBD2 (6 bases). This CDR3 contains 13 residues. V dropped 5 bases and J dropped 2 bases, with 10 bases sitting between them. The germline CDR1 and CDR2 sequences are WSHSY and SAAADI.

The gene calls are TRBV11-2 and TRBJ1-2; possibly TRBD1 for D (5 bases). Per germline, CDR1 SGHAT and CDR2 FQNNGV. The CDR3 contains 15 residues. The V gene lost 1 base and the J gene lost 7 bases, with 16 bases spanning the gap. CDR3 in amino acids: CASSLVSGSKAGYTF. The CDR3 DNA is TGTGCCAGCAGCTTAGTATCAGGGTCGAAGGCTGGCTACACCTTC.

The V call is TRBV5-6, the J call TRBJ2-3; TRBD2 aligns across 9 bases. V was pared by 2 bases and J by 4 bases, with 8 bases of the junction left unmatched. Germline values: CDR1 SGHDT, CDR2 YYEEEE. CDR3 length: 16 residues. The CDR3 nucleotides read TGTGCCAGCAGCTTAAGTAGCGGGGGCCCGCCAGATACGCAGTATTTT. Protein sequence: CASSLSSGGPPDTQYF.

The rearrangement links TRBV5-1 to TRBJ2-2; D is uncertain. The germline CDR1 and CDR2 sequences are SGHRS and YFSETQ. V was pared by 6 bases and J by 6 bases, with 9 bases between. The CDR3 totals 12 residues. The CDR3 DNA reads as TGCGCCAGCATCTCCTATTCCGGGGAGCTGTTTTTT. Translation: CASISYSGELFF.

The chain links TRBV5-6 to TRBJ1-1, with 8 bases identical to TRBD1. The germline V gene has CDR1 SGHDT and CDR2 YYEEEE. The CDR3 sequence is 12 residues long. V was pared by 4 bases and J by 10 bases, with 6 bases of the junction left unmatched. CDR3 region: CASSQGQGIAFF. The CDR3 DNA is TGTGCCAGCAGCCAAGGACAGGGTATAGCTTTCTTT.

The chain employs TRBV5-1 and TRBJ2-1; 8 bases agree with TRBD1. CDR1 is SGHRS and CDR2 is YFSETQ in the germline V gene. The J segment lost 2 bases and the V segment lost 4 bases, leaving 8 bases of the junction unmatched. CDR3 size: 16 residues. The CDR3 region is CASSAKEGQAYNEQFF. The DNA of the CDR3 is TGCGCCAGCAGCGCCAAGGAGGGACAGGCCTACAATGAGCAGTTCTTC.

This chain links TRBV15 with TRBJ1-3; weak D call: TRBD1 (6 bases). V lost 4 bases, J lost 7 bases, and 17 bases lay in between. Germline V gene data show CDR1 as LNHNV and CDR2 as YYDKDF (reference sequence). The CDR3 is 15 residues long. In DNA form, the CDR3 reads TGTGCCACCAGCACGTCCCGGGACATTGGGAACACCATATATTTT. Encoded protein: CATSTSRDIGNTIYF.

The genes are TRBV6-5 and TRBJ2-1, with D possibly being TRBD1 or TRBD2 (5 bases each). Trimming stripped 6 bases from V and 7 bases from J, with 16 bases between. This CDR3 contains 14 residues. CDR1 is MNHEY and CDR2 is SVGAGI in the germline V gene. The CDR3 DNA is TGTGCCAGCAGGGTTGAGGGGCGGCGGAATGAGCAGTTCTTC. Amino acid sequence: CASRVEGRRNEQFF.

This chain uses TRBV7-9 with TRBJ2-5; 7 positions match TRBD2. J gave up 2 bases and V 2 bases, and 5 bases lay outside the gene matches. There are 15 residues in the CDR3. Germline V gene sequence: CDR1 SEHNR, CDR2 FQNEAQ (reference sequence). CDR3 loop: CASSLSGLPQETQYF. The CDR3 region has the DNA TGTGCCAGCAGCTTATCGGGACTACCACAAGAGACCCAGTACTTC.

This rearrangement joins TRBV18 to TRBJ1-5, with no clear D. CDR3 length equals 17 residues. Germline V CDR1 and CDR2: KGHSH, LQKENI. Trimming stripped 2 bases from V and 11 bases from J, with 25 bases between. CDR3 loop: CASSPWRSTSSVQSQHF. The CDR3 nucleotides are TGTGCCAGCTCACCATGGAGGTCAACTAGTTCGGTCCAGTCCCAGCATTTT. The full variable domain, rest sourced from reference TRBV18 and TRBJ1-5, is NAGVMQNPRHLVRRRGQEARLRCSPMKGHSHVYWYRQLPEEGLKFMVYLQKENIIDESGMPKERFSAEFPKEGPSILRIQQVVRGDSAAYFCASSPWRSTSSVQSQHFGDGTRLSIL.

This chain uses TRBV19 with TRBJ2-4, with 8 bases matching TRBD1. Looked up from germline, CDR1 is LNHDA and CDR2 is SQIVND (reference sequence). CDR3 length: 12 residues. V was clipped by 10 bases and J by 7 bases; unmatched bases: 6. The CDR3 region is CATGQGLNIQYF. In nucleotides, the CDR3 is TGTGCCACAGGACAGGGCCTGAACATTCAGTACTTC.

The chain links TRBV6-2 or TRBV6-3 to TRBJ1-2; tentative D call: TRBD1 (6 bases). Trimming removed 5 bases from V and 8 bases from J, with 18 bases in between. CDR1 MNHEY and CDR2 SVGEGT come from the germline V gene. This CDR3 spans 14 amino acids. The CDR3 DNA follows: TGTGCCAGCAGTGTCAATCGGGGGCGTCGGGGCTACACCTTC. The encoded protein is CASSVNRGRRGYTF.

The CDR3 here is CASSFNRAEQYF. In DNA form, the CDR3 reads TGTGCCAGCAGCTTTAACAGGGCCGAGCAGTACTTC. V usage is TRBV13 and J usage is TRBJ2-7; TRBD1 is a possible D gene (6 bases). The CDR3 has 12 amino acids. CDR1 is PRHDT, CDR2 FYEKMQ, per germline (reference sequence). Trimming cost V 3 bases and J 6 bases, with 9 bases left between them.

The J gene is TRBJ1-3, the V gene TRBV2; D uncertain. The CDR3 runs to 14 residues. V lost 2 bases and J 0 bases, leaving 5 bases between the germline ends. Germline-derived CDR1 and CDR2 are SNHLY and FYNNEI. This CDR3 reads CASSEQNSGNTIYF. CDR3 DNA sequence: TGTGCCAGCAGTGAACAGAACTCTGGAAACACCATATATTTT.

V and J are TRBV10-3 and TRBJ2-5, with TRBD2 matching 7 bases. The V and J ends lost 6 bases and 4 bases, in that order; junction bases with no gene match: 2. Germline V CDR1 and CDR2: ENHRY, SYGVKD. The CDR3 consists of 12 residues. DNA of the CDR3: TGTGCCATCAGATCTAGCGGAGAGACCCAGTACTTC. This translates into CAIRSSGETQYF.

The rearrangement uses TRBV18 and TRBJ1-2; D is unresolved. CDR1 and CDR2 (germline): KGHSH, LQKENI. This CDR3 spans 13 amino acids. The V gene lost 2 bases and the J gene lost 6 bases, with 10 bases spanning the gap. The CDR3 nucleotides read TGTGCCAGCTCACCAGCCGGGGTGGATGGCTACACCTTC. This gives the protein CASSPAGVDGYTF.

This chain connects TRBV6-5 to TRBJ1-1; tentative D call: TRBD1 (5 bases). The germline V gene encodes CDR1 MNHEY and CDR2 SVGAGI. The CDR3 has 12 amino acids. The V gene lost 7 bases and the J gene lost 5 bases, with 11 bases spanning the gap. The CDR3 DNA reads TGTGCCAGCATTCTTTGGGGGACTGAAGCTTTCTTT. It codes for CASILWGTEAFF.

The rearrangement uses TRBV18 and TRBJ1-1; D gene unclear. The ends were cut back, 3 bases at V and 8 bases at J, with 13 bases in the middle. The CDR3 consists of 13 residues. Germline values: CDR1 KGHSH, CDR2 LQKENI. CDR3 nucleotide sequence: TGTGCCAGCTCACCGCAACAAAGGGCGGAAGCTTTCTTT. Translating gives CASSPQQRAEAFF.

This clone was seen a single time. The chain links TRBV24-1 to TRBJ1-2; 7 bases line up with TRBD1. V was clipped by 9 bases and J by 6 bases; unmatched bases: 9. Germline assignment: CDR1 KGHDR and CDR2 SFDVKD. This CDR3 is built from 13 residues. CDR3 amino acids: CATGDLTGNGYTF. The CDR3 DNA sequence: TGTGCCACCGGAGACCTGACAGGGAATGGCTACACCTTC.

The chain carries TRBV15 and TRBJ1-1; D gene unclear. Germline CDR1 is LNHNV and CDR2 is YYDKDF (reference sequence). This CDR3 spans 13 amino acids. Trimming removed 8 bases at V and 1 base at J, with 11 bases between. The CDR3 protein is CATLDRTNTEAFF. CDR3 DNA: TGTGCCACCTTGGATAGAACGAACACTGAAGCTTTCTTT.

The genes are TRBV7-2 and TRBJ1-5; perhaps TRBD1 as D (6 bases). Germline V gene lookup returns CDR1 SGHTA and CDR2 FQGNSA. The ends were cut back, 4 bases at V and 5 bases at J, with 9 bases in the middle. This CDR3 contains 13 residues. The CDR3 region is CASSYKGDQPQHF. The CDR3 bases are TGTGCCAGCAGCTACAAGGGGGATCAGCCCCAGCATTTT.